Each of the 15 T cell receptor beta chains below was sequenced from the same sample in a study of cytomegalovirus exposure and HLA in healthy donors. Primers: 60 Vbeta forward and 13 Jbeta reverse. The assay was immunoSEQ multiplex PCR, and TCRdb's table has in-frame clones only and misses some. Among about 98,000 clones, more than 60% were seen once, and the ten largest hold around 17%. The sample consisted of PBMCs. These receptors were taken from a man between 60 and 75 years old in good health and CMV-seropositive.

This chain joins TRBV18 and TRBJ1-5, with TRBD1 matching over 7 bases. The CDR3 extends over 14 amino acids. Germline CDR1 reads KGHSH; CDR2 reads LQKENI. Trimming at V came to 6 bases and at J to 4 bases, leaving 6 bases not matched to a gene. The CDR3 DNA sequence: TGTGCCAGCTCTGACAGGGTCTGGAATCAGCCCCAGCATTTT. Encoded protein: CASSDRVWNQPQHF.

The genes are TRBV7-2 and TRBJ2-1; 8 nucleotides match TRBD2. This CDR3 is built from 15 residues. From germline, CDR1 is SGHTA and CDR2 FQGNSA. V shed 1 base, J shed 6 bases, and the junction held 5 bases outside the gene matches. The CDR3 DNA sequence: TGTGCCAGCAGCTTAGTAACGGGGGGGCTCAATGAGCAGTTCTTC. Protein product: CASSLVTGGLNEQFF.

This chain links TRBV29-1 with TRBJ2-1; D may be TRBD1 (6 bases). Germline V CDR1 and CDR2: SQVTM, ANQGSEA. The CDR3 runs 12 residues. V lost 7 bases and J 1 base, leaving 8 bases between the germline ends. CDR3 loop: CSAQGSYNEQFF. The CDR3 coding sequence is TGCAGCGCTCAGGGGTCCTACAATGAGCAGTTCTTC.

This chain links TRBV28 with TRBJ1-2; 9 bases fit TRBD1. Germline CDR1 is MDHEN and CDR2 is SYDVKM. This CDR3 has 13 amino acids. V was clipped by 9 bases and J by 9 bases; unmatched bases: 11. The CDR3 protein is CASTSGQGLSYTF. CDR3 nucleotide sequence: TGTGCCAGTACATCGGGACAGGGTTTGAGCTACACCTTC.

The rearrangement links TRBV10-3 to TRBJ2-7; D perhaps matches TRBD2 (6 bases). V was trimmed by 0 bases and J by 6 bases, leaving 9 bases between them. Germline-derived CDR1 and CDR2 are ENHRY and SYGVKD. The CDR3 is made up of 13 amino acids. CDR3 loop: CAISESGGVEQYF. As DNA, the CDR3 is TGTGCCATCAGTGAGTCTGGAGGGGTCGAGCAGTACTTC.

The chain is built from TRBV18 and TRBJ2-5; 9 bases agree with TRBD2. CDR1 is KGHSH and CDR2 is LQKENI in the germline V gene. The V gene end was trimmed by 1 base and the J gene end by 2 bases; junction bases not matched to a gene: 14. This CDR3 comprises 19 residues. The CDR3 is CASSPLAGGRQAPQETQYF. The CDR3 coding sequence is TGTGCCAGCTCACCACTTGCGGGGGGGCGTCAGGCGCCTCAAGAGACCCAGTACTTC.

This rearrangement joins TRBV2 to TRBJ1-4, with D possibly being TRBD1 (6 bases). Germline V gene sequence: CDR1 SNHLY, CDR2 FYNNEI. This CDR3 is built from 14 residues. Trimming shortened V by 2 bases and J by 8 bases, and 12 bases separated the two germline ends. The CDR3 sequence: CASSEQGRREKLFF. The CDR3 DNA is TGTGCCAGCAGTGAACAGGGGCGGCGGGAAAAACTGTTTTTT.

CDR3 DNA sequence: TGCGCCAGCACCCCTGGGGGGACTATTGAAGCTTTCTTT. Its translation: CASTPGGTIEAFF. This chain uses TRBV5-1 with TRBJ1-1, with a possible D match to TRBD1 (5 bases). V was trimmed by 6 bases and J by 7 bases, leaving 16 bases between them. The CDR3 is 13 residues long. Germline V gene lookup returns CDR1 SGHRS and CDR2 YFSETQ.

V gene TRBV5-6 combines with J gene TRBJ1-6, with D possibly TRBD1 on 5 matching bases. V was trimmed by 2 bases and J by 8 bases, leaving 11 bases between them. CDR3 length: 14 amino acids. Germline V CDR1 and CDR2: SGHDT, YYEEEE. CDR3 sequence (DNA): TGTGCCAGCAGCTTTTGGGGCTTGGATTCACCCCTCCACTTT. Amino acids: CASSFWGLDSPLHF. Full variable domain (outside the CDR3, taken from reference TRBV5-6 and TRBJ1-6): DAGVTQSPTHLIKTRGQQVTLRCSPKSGHDTVSWYQQALGQGPQFIFQYYEEEERQRGNFPDRFSGHQFPNYSSELNVNALLLGDSALYLCASSFWGLDSPLHFGNGTRLTVT.

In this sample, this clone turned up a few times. This CDR3 is CASSRWTGGASEAFF. The DNA of the CDR3 is TGTGCCAGCAGCCGTTGGACAGGGGGCGCCAGTGAAGCTTTCTTT. The V and J genes are TRBV6-5 and TRBJ1-1; 11 bases are a match to TRBD1. The CDR3 runs to 15 residues. CDR1 is MNHEY and CDR2 is SVGAGI in the germline V gene. V was clipped by 6 bases and J by 7 bases; unmatched bases: 10.

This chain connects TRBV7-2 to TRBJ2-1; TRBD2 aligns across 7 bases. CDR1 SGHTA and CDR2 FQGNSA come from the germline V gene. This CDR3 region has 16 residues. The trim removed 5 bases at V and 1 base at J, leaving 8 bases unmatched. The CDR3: CASSRGGARSYNEQFF. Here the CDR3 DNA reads TGTGCCAGCAGCCGCGGGGGTGCCAGGTCCTACAATGAGCAGTTCTTC. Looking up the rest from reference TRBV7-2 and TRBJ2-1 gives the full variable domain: GAGVSQSPSNKVTEKGKDVELRCDPISGHTALYWYRQSLGQGLEFLIYFQGNSAPDKSGLPSDRFSAERTGGSVSTLTIQRTQQEDSAVYLCASSRGGARSYNEQFFGPGTRLTVL.

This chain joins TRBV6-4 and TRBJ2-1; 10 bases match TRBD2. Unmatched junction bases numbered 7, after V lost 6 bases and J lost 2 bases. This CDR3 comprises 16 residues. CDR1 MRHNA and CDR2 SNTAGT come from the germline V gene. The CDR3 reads CASSSVAGGTYNEQFF. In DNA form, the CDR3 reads TGTGCCAGCAGCTCAGTAGCGGGGGGTACCTACAATGAGCAGTTCTTC.

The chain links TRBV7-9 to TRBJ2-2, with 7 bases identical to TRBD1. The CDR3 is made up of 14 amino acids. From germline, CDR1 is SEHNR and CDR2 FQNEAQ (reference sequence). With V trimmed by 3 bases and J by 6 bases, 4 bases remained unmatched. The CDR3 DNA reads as TGTGCCAGCAGCTTGAACAGGGGAGCCGGGGAGCTGTTTTTT. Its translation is CASSLNRGAGELFF.

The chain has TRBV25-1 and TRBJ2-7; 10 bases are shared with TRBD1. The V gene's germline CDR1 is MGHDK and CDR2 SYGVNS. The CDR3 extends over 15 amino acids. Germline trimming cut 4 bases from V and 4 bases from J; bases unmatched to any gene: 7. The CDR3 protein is CASSGPRQGAYEQYF. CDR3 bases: TGTGCCAGCAGTGGACCCCGACAGGGGGCTTACGAGCAGTACTTC.

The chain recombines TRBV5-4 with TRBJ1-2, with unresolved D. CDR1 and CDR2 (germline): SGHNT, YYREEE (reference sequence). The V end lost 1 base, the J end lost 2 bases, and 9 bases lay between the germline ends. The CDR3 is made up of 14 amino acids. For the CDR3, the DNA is TGTGCCAGCAGCTTGAGAGGGAAGAACTATGGCTACACCTTC. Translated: CASSLRGKNYGYTF.